The 5 T cell receptor beta chains presented below share a single source sample, sequenced in a study of cytomegalovirus exposure and HLA in healthy donors. The study ran its PCR with 60 Vbeta and 13 Jbeta primers. TCRdb's copy holds only in-frame clones and misses some; the assay was immunoSEQ multiplex PCR. The sample has around 130,000 clones, around three quarters seen once. The source material was PBMCs. The receptors shown here come from a man aged 30-40 years in good health and CMV-seronegative.

The chain employs TRBV6-6 and TRBJ1-1; 7 positions match TRBD1. Germline V gene sequence: CDR1 MNHNY, CDR2 SVGAGI (reference sequence). With 5 bases clipped from V and 7 bases from J, the junction kept 4 bases outside the gene matches. This CDR3 is 12 amino acids long. The CDR3 DNA follows: TGTGCCAGCAGTACACAGGGGTTTGAAGCTTTCTTT. Translation: CASSTQGFEAFF.

The rearrangement joins TRBV4-1 to TRBJ2-7; TRBD2 might be the D (5 bases). The CDR3 length is 14 residues. Trimming shortened V by 4 bases and J by 5 bases, and 15 bases separated the two germline ends. Germline values: CDR1 MGHRA, CDR2 YSYEKL. The CDR3 DNA is TGCGCCAGCAGCCGCAACCTAGCATTCCACGAGCAGTACTTC. Translating it yields CASSRNLAFHEQYF.

This clone was counted once. This sequence joins TRBV14 and TRBJ2-7; possible D gene TRBD1, 6 bases. The V gene lost 1 base and the J gene lost 2 bases, with 6 bases spanning the gap. Germline lookup yields CDR1 SGHDN and CDR2 FVKESK. CDR3 length: 13 residues. The CDR3 here is CASSQGDTYEQYF. CDR3 DNA sequence: TGTGCCAGCAGCCAAGGGGACACCTACGAGCAGTACTTC.

This chain connects TRBV11-3 to TRBJ2-5; 9 positions match TRBD2. Germline loops: CDR1 SGHNT, CDR2 YENEEA. The trim removed 5 bases at V and 5 bases at J, leaving 3 bases unmatched. There are 13 residues in the CDR3. The CDR3 loop reads CASSLGLAETQYF. In DNA, the CDR3 is TGTGCCAGCAGCCTTGGACTAGCGGAGACCCAGTACTTC.

This chain connects TRBV6-1 to TRBJ2-7, with D possibly matching TRBD1 (6 bases). The V end lost 3 bases, the J end lost 8 bases, and 20 bases lay between the germline ends. CDR1 MNHNS and CDR2 SASEGT come from the germline V gene. CDR3 length equals 15 residues. CDR3 nucleotide sequence: TGTGCCAGCAGTGAGGAACAGGGTGCGGGTCACAAGCAGTACTTC. Its translation: CASSEEQGAGHKQYF.